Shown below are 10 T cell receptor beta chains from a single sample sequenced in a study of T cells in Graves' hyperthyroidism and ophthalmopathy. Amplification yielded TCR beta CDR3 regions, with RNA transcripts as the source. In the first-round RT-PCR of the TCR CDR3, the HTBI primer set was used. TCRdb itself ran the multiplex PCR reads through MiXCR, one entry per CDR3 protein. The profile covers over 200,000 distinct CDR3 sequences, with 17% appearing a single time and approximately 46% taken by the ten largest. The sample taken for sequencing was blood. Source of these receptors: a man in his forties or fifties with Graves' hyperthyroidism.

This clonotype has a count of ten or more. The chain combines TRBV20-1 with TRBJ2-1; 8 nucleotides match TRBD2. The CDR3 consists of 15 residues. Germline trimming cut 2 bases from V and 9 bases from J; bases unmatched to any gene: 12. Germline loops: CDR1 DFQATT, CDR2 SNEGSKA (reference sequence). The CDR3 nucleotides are TGCAGTGCTAGATCTCCGGGACTAGGGGGACTTGAGCAGTTCTTC. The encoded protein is CSARSPGLGGLEQFF.

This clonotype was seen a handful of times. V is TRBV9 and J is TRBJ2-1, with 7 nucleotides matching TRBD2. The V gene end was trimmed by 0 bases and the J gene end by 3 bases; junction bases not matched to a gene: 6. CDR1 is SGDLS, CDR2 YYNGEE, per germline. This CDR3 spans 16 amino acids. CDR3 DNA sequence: TGTGCCAGCAGCGTAGGAATTAGCGGGTACTACAATGAGCAGTTCTTC. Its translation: CASSVGISGYYNEQFF.

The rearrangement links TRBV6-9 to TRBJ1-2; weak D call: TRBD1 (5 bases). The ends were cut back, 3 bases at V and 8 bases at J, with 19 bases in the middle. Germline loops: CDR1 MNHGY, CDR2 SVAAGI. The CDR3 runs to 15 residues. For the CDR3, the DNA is TGTGCCAGCAGTTACTACCGGACACTTTCCTTCGGCTACACCTTC. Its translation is CASSYYRTLSFGYTF.

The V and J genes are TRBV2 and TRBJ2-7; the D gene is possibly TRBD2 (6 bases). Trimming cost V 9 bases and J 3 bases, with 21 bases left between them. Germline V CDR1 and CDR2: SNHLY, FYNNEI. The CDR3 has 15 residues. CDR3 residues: CARRAPREGNYEQYF. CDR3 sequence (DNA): TGTGCCAGACGCGCCCCGCGGGAAGGGAACTACGAGCAGTACTTC.

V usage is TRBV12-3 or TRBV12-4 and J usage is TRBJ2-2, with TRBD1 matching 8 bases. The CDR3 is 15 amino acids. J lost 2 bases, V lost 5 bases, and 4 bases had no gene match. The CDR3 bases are TGTGCCAGCAGTGGGGCAGGGGGCAACACCGGGGAGCTGTTTTTT. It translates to CASSGAGGNTGELFF.

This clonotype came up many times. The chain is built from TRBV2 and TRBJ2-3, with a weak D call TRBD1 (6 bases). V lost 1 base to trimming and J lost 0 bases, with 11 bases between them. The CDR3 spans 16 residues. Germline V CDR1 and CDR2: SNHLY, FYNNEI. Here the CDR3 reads CASSEERTASTDTQYF. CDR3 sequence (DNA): TGTGCCAGCAGTGAAGAGCGGACAGCTAGCACAGATACGCAGTATTTT.

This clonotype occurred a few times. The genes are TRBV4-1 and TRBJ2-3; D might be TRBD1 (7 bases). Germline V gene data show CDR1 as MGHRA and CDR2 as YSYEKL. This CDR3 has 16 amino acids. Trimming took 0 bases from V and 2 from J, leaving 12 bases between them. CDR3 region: CASSQEGGGNTDTQYF. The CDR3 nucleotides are TGCGCCAGCAGCCAAGAAGGGGGCGGGAACACAGATACGCAGTATTTT.

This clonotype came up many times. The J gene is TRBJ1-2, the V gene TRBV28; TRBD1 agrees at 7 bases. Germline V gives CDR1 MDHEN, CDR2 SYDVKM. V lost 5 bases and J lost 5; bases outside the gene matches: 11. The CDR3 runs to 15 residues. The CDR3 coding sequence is TGTGCCAGCAGTCCTGACAGGGACGACATGTATGGCTACACCTTC. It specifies CASSPDRDDMYGYTF.

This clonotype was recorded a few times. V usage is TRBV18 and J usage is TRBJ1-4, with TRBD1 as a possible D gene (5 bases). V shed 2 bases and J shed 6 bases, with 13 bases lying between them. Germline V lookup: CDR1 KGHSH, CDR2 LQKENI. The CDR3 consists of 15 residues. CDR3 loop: CASSPNTGGDEKLFF. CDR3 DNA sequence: TGTGCCAGCTCACCAAATACCGGAGGGGATGAAAAACTGTTTTTT.

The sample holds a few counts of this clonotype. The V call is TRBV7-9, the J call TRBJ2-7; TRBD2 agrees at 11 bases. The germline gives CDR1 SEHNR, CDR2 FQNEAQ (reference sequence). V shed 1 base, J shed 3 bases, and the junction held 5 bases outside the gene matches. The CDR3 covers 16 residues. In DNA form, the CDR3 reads TGTGCCAGCAGCTTAGGACAAGGACTAGCGGGCTACGAGCAGTACTTC. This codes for CASSLGQGLAGYEQYF.